What follows describes a single T cell receptor beta chain. The CDR3 is 15 residues long. Germline values: CDR1 MNHEY, CDR2 SVGAGI. V shed 2 bases and J 0 bases; nucleotides not matched to a gene: 0. These data are taken from a study of blood T cell repertoires in COVID-19. Across the whole study: Samples came from the United States, Italy and Spain, spanning acute and convalescent COVID-19. In each case, the material was cDNA or gDNA derived from T cells, B-cell-depleted T cells, or PBMCs.

Original handling: Amplification of reference gene primers provided the estimated nucleated cell counts. Assay used: immunoSEQ multiplex PCR; TCRdb lists only in-frame clones, some missing. Clonal size and the V and J genes are those of that table, whereas D and trimming came from the DNA. This sample yields about 150,000 clones, of which roughly 79% are seen a single time; 8.6% belongs to the top ten. This receptor was identified in a man aged 45 to 65 with active or convalescent COVID-19. The source material was peripheral blood. The V call is TRBV6-5, the J call TRBJ2-1; TRBD1 aligns across 8 bases. The CDR3 region is CASSYTGGSYNEQFF. The CDR3 nucleotides read TGTGCCAGCAGTTACACAGGGGGCTCCTACAATGAGCAGTTCTTC.